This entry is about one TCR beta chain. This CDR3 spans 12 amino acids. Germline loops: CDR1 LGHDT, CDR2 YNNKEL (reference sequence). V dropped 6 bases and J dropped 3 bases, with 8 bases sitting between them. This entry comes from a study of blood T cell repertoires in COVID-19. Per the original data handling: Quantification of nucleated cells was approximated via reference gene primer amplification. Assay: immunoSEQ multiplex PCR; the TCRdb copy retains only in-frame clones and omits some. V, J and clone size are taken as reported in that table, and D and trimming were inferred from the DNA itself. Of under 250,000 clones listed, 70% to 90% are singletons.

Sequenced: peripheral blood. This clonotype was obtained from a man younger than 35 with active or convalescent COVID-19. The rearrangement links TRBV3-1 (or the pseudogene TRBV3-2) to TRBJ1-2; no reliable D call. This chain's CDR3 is CASSEADYGYTF. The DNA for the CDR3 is TGTGCCAGCAGTGAGGCAGACTATGGCTACACCTTC.